Below are 22 T cell receptor beta chains sequenced from a single sample in a study of blood T cells in healthy people across ages (dated by TCRdb to between 2015 and 2016). The library was obtained by 5' RACE. Sequencer: Illumina HiSeq 2500. The second PCR ran for about 6 to 12 cycles and used a J-beta primer mix along with a sample-barcoded 5' primer. TCRdb passed the public sequencing reads through fastp at Q25 and MiXCR, retaining productive beta sequences. Rows are unified per CDR3 protein, each entry keeping the most common DNA and genes. Within this sample are around 650,000 distinct CDR3 sequences, with about 30% of them counted one time only. The ten largest make up 15% of the sample. The sample consisted of blood. The receptor source for this set is a woman at least 80 years old in good health. Donor details come from another sample of the same person, matched by shared clones.

With regard to this clonotype: A much larger clone is a single base away; this may be a read error. V gene TRBV11-1 combines with J gene TRBJ2-7, with 9 bases identical to TRBD2. CDR1 is SGHAT, CDR2 FQDESV, per germline (reference sequence). The CDR3 has 15 residues. CDR3 amino acids: CTSSSQGAGGYEQYF. For the CDR3, the DNA is TGTACCAGCAGCAGTCAGGGAGCGGGGGGCTACGAGCAGTACTTC.

The CDR3, as DNA: TGTGCCAGCAGCACCCGGGCCAGGGGGGCGAGGACTGAAGCTTTCTTT. Protein: CASSTRARGARTEAFF. The chain recombines TRBV7-9 with TRBJ1-1, with TRBD1 identical over 7 bases. From germline, CDR1 is SEHNR and CDR2 FQNEAQ (reference sequence). Trimming took 5 bases from V and 5 from J; bases not matched to a gene: 14. The CDR3 sequence is 16 residues long.

This clonotype was detected many times. The V gene is TRBV5-1, the J gene TRBJ1-1; tentatively, D is TRBD1 (6 bases). V lost 4 bases and J lost 3, with 13 bases in between. This CDR3 has 14 residues. Germline-derived CDR1 and CDR2 are SGHRS and YFSETQ. In DNA, the CDR3 is TGCGCCAGCAGCCTACAGGGCGGGTACACTGAAGCTTTCTTT. This gives the protein CASSLQGGYTEAFF.

Of note for this clonotype: A much larger clone differs by one base, so this may be a read error. The chain is built from TRBV6-2 or TRBV6-3 and TRBJ2-7; D possibly corresponds to TRBD1 (5 bases). CDR3 size: 16 residues. CDR1 is MNHEY, CDR2 SVGEGT, per germline. The CDR3 sequence is CASSYLIQESSHEQYF. CDR3 DNA sequence: TGTGCCAGCAGTTACCTCATACAGGAAAGCTCCCACGAGCAGTACTTC.

V usage is TRBV7-2 and J usage is TRBJ2-5, with unresolved D. The germline gives CDR1 SGHTA, CDR2 FQGNSA. Trimming stripped 5 bases from V and 11 bases from J, with 18 bases between. The CDR3 contains 13 residues. This CDR3 is CASSQRVAGEQYF. CDR3 nucleotides: TGTGCCAGCAGCCAACGGGTTGCAGGAGAGCAGTACTTC.

A single count supports this clonotype. The chain couples TRBV5-6 to TRBJ2-4; 7 bases are shared with TRBD2. This CDR3 is built from 14 residues. From germline, CDR1 is SGHDT and CDR2 YYEEEE. V shed 2 bases and J 13 bases; nucleotides not matched to a gene: 12. CDR3 in DNA: TGTGCCAGCAGCTTTGGTTCGCGGGGGTATGAGCAGTACTTC. This translates into CASSFGSRGYEQYF.

The chain has TRBV3-1 and TRBJ2-3, with TRBD2 identical over 13 bases. The CDR3 is 16 residues long. Germline V gene sequence: CDR1 LGHDT, CDR2 YNNKEL (reference sequence). J was trimmed by 4 bases and V by 3 bases; bases with no gene match: 4. CDR3 amino acids: CASSHAGTSGADTQYF. The DNA of the CDR3 is TGTGCCAGCAGCCACGCCGGGACTAGCGGGGCAGATACGCAGTATTTT.

The V gene is TRBV7-9, the J gene TRBJ1-2, with 8 bases that match TRBD1. Germline lookup yields CDR1 SEHNR and CDR2 FQNEAQ (reference sequence). V was clipped by 4 bases and J by 5 bases; unmatched bases: 9. This CDR3 contains 15 residues. The DNA of the CDR3 is TGTGCCAGCAGCTCAACCGGGACAGGAAGATATGGCTACACCTTC. Protein: CASSSTGTGRYGYTF.

This clonotype showed up many times. The J gene is TRBJ2-5, the V gene TRBV7-9; 8 bases fit TRBD2. CDR1 and CDR2 from the germline V gene are SEHNR and FQNEAQ (reference sequence). This CDR3 has 14 residues. The trim removed 1 base at V and 7 bases at J, leaving 5 bases unmatched. In nucleotides, the CDR3 is TGTGCCAGCAGCTTAGTCGGGGGGGCCAGGACCCAGTACTTC. It translates to CASSLVGGARTQYF.

In its sample, this clonotype was seen once. This sequence joins TRBV7-2 and TRBJ2-1; no clear D gene. The J call is in doubt because the DNA end fits TRBJ2-7 better. CDR1 and CDR2 from the germline V gene are SGHTA and FQGNSA. CDR3 length: 13 residues. The DNA for the CDR3 is TGTGCCAGCAGCTTTGGCCGATACAATGAGCAGTACTTC. It yields the protein CASSFGRYNEQYF.

This clonotype was observed many times. The gene calls are TRBV2 and TRBJ2-7, with 12 bases matching TRBD1. Unmatched junction bases numbered 2, after V lost 6 bases and J lost 5 bases. Germline V gives CDR1 SNHLY, CDR2 FYNNEI. The CDR3 is 13 residues long. Here the CDR3 reads CASRGTGGHEQYF. The CDR3 DNA reads TGTGCCAGCAGAGGGACAGGGGGCCACGAGCAGTACTTC.

J is TRBJ2-3 and V is TRBV11-2; D perhaps matches TRBD1 (6 bases). The CDR3 is made up of 15 amino acids. The germline CDR1 and CDR2 sequences are SGHAT and FQNNGV. The V end was cut by 7 bases, the J end by 1 base, with 15 bases between. The CDR3 is CASTLVGGGTDTQYF. In DNA form, the CDR3 reads TGTGCCAGCACCCTCGTAGGGGGAGGCACAGATACGCAGTATTTT.

This clonotype appeared many times. The chain is built from TRBV20-1 and TRBJ2-1, with 8 bases lining up with TRBD2. CDR3 size: 13 residues. J gave up 4 bases and V 6 bases, and 5 bases lay outside the gene matches. CDR1 and CDR2 from the germline V gene are DFQATT and SNEGSKA (reference sequence). The CDR3 sequence: CSADSGVYNEQFF. CDR3 nucleotide sequence: TGCAGTGCCGATAGCGGGGTTTACAATGAGCAGTTCTTC.

As for this clonotype: Possible read error: a much larger clone is one base away. The V call is TRBV11-2, the J call TRBJ2-3; D is uncertain. The CDR3 is made up of 15 amino acids. Germline CDR1 SGHAT, CDR2 FQNNGV. Trimming stripped 3 bases from V and 2 bases from J, with 12 bases between. The CDR3 DNA is TGTGCCAGCAGCTTTCGATCTGTACACACAGATACGCAGTATTTT. Its translation is CASSFRSVHTDTQYF.

This clonotype was detected ten times or more. The CDR3 is CATSRDRPASEQYF. The CDR3 DNA reads as TGTGCCACCAGCAGAGATCGGCCCGCGAGCGAGCAGTACTTC. The chain couples TRBV15 to TRBJ2-7; D unclear. CDR1 LNHNV and CDR2 YYDKDF come from the germline V gene (reference sequence). The CDR3 has 14 residues. Trimming stripped 0 bases from V and 6 bases from J, with 12 bases between.

This clonotype was seen repeatedly, ten times or more. The chain links TRBV12-3 or TRBV12-4 to TRBJ2-5, with a possible D match to TRBD2 (5 bases). V was clipped by 5 bases and J by 4 bases, with 20 bases between them. This CDR3 has 16 residues. CDR3 sequence reads: CASSPTRLGGLETQYF. CDR3 nucleotides: TGTGCCAGCAGTCCTACCCGGTTAGGAGGATTAGAGACCCAGTACTTC.

This clonotype was recorded many times. V usage is TRBV4-3 and J usage is TRBJ2-3, with a weak D call TRBD2 (5 bases). CDR3 size: 14 residues. CDR1 is LGHNA and CDR2 is YSLEER in the germline V gene. V dropped 4 bases and J dropped 4 bases, with 12 bases sitting between them. CDR3: CASSREGLADTQYF. The CDR3, as DNA: TGCGCCAGCAGCCGTGAGGGCCTCGCAGATACGCAGTATTTT.

This clonotype was recorded once. The genes are TRBV5-6 and TRBJ1-1; TRBD1 might be the D (5 bases). Trimming shortened V by 0 bases and J by 4 bases, and 10 bases separated the two germline ends. Per the germline V gene, CDR1 is SGHDT and CDR2 is YYEEEE. The CDR3 consists of 14 residues. CDR3 DNA: TGTGCCAGCAGCTTGGAAAGTCAGGGCACTGAAGCTTTCTTT. This encodes CASSLESQGTEAFF. Full variable domain (missing parts from reference TRBV5-6 and TRBJ1-1): DAGVTQSPTHLIKTRGQQVTLRCSPKSGHDTVSWYQQALGQGPQFIFQYYEEEERQRGNFPDRFSGHQFPNYSSELNVNALLLGDSALYLCASSLESQGTEAFFGQGTRLTVV.

The gene calls are TRBV7-8 and TRBJ1-1; TRBD1 might be the D (5 bases). This CDR3 has 16 amino acids. Per germline, CDR1 SGHVS and CDR2 FQNEAQ. V lost 4 bases, J lost 5 bases, and 20 bases lay in between. CDR3 protein: CASSSLGGHSGTEAFF. CDR3 in DNA: TGTGCCAGCAGCTCCCTCGGGGGTCACTCAGGAACTGAAGCTTTCTTT. Using reference TRBV7-8 and TRBJ1-1 for the parts outside the CDR3, the full variable domain is GAGVSQSPRYKVAKRGQDVALRCDPISGHVSLFWYQQALGQGPEFLTYFQNEAQLDKSGLPSDRFFAERPEGSVSTLKIQRTQQEDSAVYLCASSSLGGHSGTEAFFGQGTRLTVV.

As regards this clonotype: Being one base from a much bigger clone, this may be a read error. J is TRBJ2-1 and V is TRBV24-1; maybe TRBD1 (5 bases). TRBJ2-7 matches the DNA end more closely, so the J call is doubtful. Germline-derived CDR1 and CDR2 are KGHDR and SFDVKD. The CDR3 is 15 residues long. CDR3 sequence reads: CATSDRQRSYNEQYF. In DNA, the CDR3 is TGTGCCACCAGTGATAGACAGCGCTCCTACAATGAGCAGTACTTC.

This clonotype was seen many times. The chain links TRBV20-1 to TRBJ2-3; 9 bases match TRBD2. Germline CDR1 is DFQATT and CDR2 is SNEGSKA (reference sequence). With 0 bases clipped from V and 2 bases from J, the junction kept 9 bases outside the gene matches. CDR3 size: 17 residues. The CDR3 DNA reads TGCAGTGCTAGAGATATAGGAGCGGGGGGACCCACAGATACGCAGTATTTT. It translates to CSARDIGAGGPTDTQYF.

This clonotype was seen at least ten times. The chain couples TRBV7-7 to TRBJ2-7, with 11 bases lining up with TRBD1. The CDR3 has 15 residues. Germline V lookup: CDR1 SSHAT, CDR2 FNYEAQ (reference sequence). V trimming: 6 bases; J trimming: 3 bases; junction bases outside the gene matches: 7. CDR3 DNA: TGTGCCAGCAGTCGAGGTGGGACAGGGGGCTACGAGCAGTACTTC. Protein sequence: CASSRGGTGGYEQYF.